The clone carrying this T cell receptor (beta chain) has a handful of counts. The target antigen is unknown. This entry is derived from a study of vaccination and CD4 T cells after COVID-19. In the study overall: Convalescent donors totaled six males and four females, including two who were Hispanic. A CEFX pool, an HIV-1 Nef pool, or no peptide went to control cultures.

Oncomine TCR Beta short-read sequencing was applied to DNA from cultured CD4+ T cells. Using its own MiXCR run on the PCR reads, TCRdb lists one record per CDR3 protein. Here the sample spans around 14,000 distinct CDR3 sequences, 20% to 25% being singletons. CDR3 length: 13 residues. Trimming took 2 bases from V and 4 from J, leaving 8 bases between them. Germline V gives CDR1 SGHNT, CDR2 YENEEA. Treatment defined: roughly 10-day PBMC culture with coronavirus spike peptide pools or control peptides (ViraFEST assay). The V and J genes are TRBV11-3 and TRBJ2-5; TRBD2 is a possible D gene (5 bases). This receptor was obtained from a human donor with COVID-19. Sequenced: cultured CD4+ T cells from blood. CDR3 region: CASSLYSGETQYF. CDR3 bases: TGTGCCAGCAGCTTATACAGCGGAGAGACCCAGTACTTC.